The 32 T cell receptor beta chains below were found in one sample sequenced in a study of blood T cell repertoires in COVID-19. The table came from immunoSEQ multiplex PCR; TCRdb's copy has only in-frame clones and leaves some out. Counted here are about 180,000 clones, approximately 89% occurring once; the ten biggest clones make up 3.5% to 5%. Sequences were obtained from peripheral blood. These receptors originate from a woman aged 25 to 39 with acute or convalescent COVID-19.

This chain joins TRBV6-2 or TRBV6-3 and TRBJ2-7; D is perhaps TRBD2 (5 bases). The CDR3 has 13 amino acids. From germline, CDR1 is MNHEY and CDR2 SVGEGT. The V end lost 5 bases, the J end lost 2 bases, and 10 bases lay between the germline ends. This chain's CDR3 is CASSTPGAYEQYF. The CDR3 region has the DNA TGTGCCAGCAGTACCCCCGGGGCCTACGAGCAGTACTTC.

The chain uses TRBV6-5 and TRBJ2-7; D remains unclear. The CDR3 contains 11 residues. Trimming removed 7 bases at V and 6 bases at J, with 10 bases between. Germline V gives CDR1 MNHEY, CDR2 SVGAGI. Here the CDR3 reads CASTVAAEQYF. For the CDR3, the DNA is TGTGCCAGCACGGTGGCGGCCGAGCAGTACTTC.

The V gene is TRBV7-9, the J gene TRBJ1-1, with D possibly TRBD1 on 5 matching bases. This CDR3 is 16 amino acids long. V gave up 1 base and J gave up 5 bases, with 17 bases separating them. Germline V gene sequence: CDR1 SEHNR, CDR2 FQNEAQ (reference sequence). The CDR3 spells CASSLVTGGGGTEAFF. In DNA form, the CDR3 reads TGTGCCAGCAGCTTAGTCACCGGGGGTGGGGGAACTGAAGCTTTCTTT.

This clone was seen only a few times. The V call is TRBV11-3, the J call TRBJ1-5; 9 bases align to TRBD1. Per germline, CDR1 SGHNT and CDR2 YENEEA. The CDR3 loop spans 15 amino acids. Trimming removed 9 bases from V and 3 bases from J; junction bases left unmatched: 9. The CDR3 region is CARISGTGHNQPQHF. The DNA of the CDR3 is TGTGCCAGGATATCCGGGACAGGGCACAATCAGCCCCAGCATTTT.

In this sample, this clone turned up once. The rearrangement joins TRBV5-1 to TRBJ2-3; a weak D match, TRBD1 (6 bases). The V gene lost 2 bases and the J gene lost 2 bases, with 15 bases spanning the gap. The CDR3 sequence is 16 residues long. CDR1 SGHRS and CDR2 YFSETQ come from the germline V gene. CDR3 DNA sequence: TGCGCCAGCAGCTTCGGGACACTTTTCTCCACAGATACGCAGTATTTT. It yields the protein CASSFGTLFSTDTQYF.

As DNA, the CDR3 is TGTGCCAGTAGAGTCGTATTTTCGGGATTAAGTGGCTACACCTTC. It codes for CASRVVFSGLSGYTF. This chain joins TRBV19 and TRBJ1-2; the D is unclear. V was pared by 6 bases and J by 7 bases, with 21 bases between. From germline, CDR1 is LNHDA and CDR2 SQIVND (reference sequence). The CDR3 has 15 amino acids.

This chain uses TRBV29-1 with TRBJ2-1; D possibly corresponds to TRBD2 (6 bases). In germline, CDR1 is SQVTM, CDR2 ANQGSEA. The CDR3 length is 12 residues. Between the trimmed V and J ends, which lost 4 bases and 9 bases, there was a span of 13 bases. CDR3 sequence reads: CSVARVGGEQFF. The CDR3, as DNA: TGCAGCGTTGCCAGGGTCGGGGGTGAGCAGTTCTTC.

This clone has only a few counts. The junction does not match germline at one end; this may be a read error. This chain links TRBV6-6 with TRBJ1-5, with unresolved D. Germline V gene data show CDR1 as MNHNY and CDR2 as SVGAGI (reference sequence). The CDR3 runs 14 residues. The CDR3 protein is CASGYGTSNQPQHF. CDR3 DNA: TGTGCCAGCGGTTACGGTACAAGCAATCAGCCCCAGCATTTT.

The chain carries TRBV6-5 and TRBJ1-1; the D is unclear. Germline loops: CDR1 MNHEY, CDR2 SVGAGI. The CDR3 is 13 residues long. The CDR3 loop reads CGTKRETYPEAFF. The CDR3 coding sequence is TGTGGAACCAAGAGGGAGACCTACCCAGAAGCTTTCTTT.

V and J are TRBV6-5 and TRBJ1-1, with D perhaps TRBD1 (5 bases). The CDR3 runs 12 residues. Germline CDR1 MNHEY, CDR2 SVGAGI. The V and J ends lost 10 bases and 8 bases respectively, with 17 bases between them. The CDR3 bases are TGTGCCACCTGGGTGGGGCGAGAGGAAGCTTTCTTT. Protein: CATWVGREEAFF.

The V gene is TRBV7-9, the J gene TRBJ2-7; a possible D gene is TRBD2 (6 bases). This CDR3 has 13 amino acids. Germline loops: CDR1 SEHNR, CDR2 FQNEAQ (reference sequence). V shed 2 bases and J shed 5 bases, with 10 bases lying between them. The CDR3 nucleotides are TGTGCCAGCAGCTTAACTACGGGGGACGAGCAGTACTTC. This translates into CASSLTTGDEQYF.

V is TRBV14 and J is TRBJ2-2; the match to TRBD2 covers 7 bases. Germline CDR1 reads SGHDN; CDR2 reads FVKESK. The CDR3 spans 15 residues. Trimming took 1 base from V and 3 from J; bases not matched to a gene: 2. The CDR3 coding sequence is TGTGCCAGCAGCCAAGTGGGGAGGGACACCGGGGAGCTGTTTTTT. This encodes CASSQVGRDTGELFF.

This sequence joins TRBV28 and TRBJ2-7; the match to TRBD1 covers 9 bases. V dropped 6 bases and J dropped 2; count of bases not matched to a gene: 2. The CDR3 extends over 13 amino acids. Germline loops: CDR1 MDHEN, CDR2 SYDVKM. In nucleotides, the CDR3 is TGTGCCAGCAGCCGGACAGGGGCCTACGAGCAGTACTTC. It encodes CASSRTGAYEQYF.

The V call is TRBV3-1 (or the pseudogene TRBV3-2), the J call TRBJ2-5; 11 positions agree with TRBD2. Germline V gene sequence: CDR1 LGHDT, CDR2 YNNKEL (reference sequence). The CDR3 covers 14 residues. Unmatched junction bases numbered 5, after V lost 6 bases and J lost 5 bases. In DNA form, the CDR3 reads TGTGCCAGCAGTAGCGGGAGGGCCCGGGAGACCCAGTACTTC. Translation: CASSSGRARETQYF.

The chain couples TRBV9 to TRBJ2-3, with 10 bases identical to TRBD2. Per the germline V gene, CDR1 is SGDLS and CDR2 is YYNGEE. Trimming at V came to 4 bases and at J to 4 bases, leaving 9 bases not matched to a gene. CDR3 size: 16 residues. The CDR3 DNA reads TGTGCCAGCAGCCCATCTAGCGGGAGTCTCGCAGATACGCAGTATTTT. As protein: CASSPSSGSLADTQYF. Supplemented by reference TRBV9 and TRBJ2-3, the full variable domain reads DSGVTQTPKHLITATGQRVTLRCSPRSGDLSVYWYQQSLDQGLQFLIQYYNGEERAKGNILERFSAQQFPDLHSELNLSSLELGDSALYFCASSPSSGSLADTQYFGPGTRLTVL.

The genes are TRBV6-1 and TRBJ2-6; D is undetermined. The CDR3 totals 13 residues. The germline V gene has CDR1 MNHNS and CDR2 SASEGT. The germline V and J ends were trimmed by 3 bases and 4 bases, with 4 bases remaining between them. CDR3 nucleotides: TGTGCCAGCAGTGAGGCCGGGGCCAACGTCCTGACTTTC. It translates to CASSEAGANVLTF.

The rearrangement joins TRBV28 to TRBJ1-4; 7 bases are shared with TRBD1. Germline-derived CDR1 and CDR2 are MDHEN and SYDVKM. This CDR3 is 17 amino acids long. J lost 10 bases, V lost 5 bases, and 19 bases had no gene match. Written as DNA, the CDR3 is TGTGCCAGCAGTCCAGCCCGGACAGGTTCAGGTCTAGTAAAACTGTTTTTT. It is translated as CASSPARTGSGLVKLFF.

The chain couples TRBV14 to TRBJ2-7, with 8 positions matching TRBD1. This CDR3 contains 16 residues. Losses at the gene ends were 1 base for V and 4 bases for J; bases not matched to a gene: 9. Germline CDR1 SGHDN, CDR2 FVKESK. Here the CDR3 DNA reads TGTGCCAGCAGCCAAGTCTCCGGCAGGGGGCCTTACGAGCAGTACTTC. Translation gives CASSQVSGRGPYEQYF.

CDR3 nucleotide sequence: TGTGCCAGCAGCGCCCGCCTAGCGGTCAACACCGGGGAGCTGTTTTTT. As protein: CASSARLAVNTGELFF. This rearrangement joins TRBV9 to TRBJ2-2; 7 bases are a match to TRBD2. From germline, CDR1 is SGDLS and CDR2 YYNGEE. The trim removed 3 bases at V and 2 bases at J, leaving 7 bases unmatched. The CDR3 extends over 16 amino acids.

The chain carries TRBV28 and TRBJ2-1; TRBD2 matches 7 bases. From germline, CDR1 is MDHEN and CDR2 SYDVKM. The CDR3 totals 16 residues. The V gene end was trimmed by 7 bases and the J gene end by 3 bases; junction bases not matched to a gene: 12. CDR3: CASTDSGASGYNEQFF. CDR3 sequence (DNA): TGTGCCAGCACTGACAGTGGGGCTAGCGGCTACAATGAGCAGTTCTTC.

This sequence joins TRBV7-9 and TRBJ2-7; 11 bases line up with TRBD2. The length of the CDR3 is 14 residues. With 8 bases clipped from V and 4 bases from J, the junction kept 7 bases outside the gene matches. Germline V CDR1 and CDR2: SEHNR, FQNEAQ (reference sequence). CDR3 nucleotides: TGTGCCAGCCAGAGACTAGCGGGATTGTACGAGCAGTACTTC. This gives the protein CASQRLAGLYEQYF.

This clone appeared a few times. Here the CDR3 reads CASSQSSRLGEQYF. The CDR3 bases are TGTGCCAGCAGCCAGTCGAGCCGTCTAGGCGAGCAGTACTTC. The chain joins TRBV14 to TRBJ2-7; D is unclear. Germline V gene data show CDR1 as SGHDN and CDR2 as FVKESK. The CDR3 is 14 amino acids. V was pared by 3 bases and J by 6 bases, with 15 bases between.

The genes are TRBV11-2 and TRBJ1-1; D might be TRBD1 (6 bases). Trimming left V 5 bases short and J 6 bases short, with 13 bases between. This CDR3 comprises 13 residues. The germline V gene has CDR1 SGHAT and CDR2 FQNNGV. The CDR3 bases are TGTGCCAGCAGCCCCAGGGGTTGGTCTGAAGCTTTCTTT. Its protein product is CASSPRGWSEAFF.

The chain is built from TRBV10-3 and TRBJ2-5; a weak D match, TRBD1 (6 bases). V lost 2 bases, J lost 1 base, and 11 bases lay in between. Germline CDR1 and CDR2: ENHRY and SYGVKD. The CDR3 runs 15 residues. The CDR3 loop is CAISEGQPSQETQYF. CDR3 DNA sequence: TGTGCCATCAGTGAGGGACAGCCGAGCCAAGAGACCCAGTACTTC.

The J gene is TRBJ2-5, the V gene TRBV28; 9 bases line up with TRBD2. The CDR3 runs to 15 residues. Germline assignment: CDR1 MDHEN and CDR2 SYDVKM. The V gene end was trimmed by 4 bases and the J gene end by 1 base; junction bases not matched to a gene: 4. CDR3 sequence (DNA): TGTGCCAGCAGTTCATTAGCGGGAGTCCAAGAGACCCAGTACTTC. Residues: CASSSLAGVQETQYF.

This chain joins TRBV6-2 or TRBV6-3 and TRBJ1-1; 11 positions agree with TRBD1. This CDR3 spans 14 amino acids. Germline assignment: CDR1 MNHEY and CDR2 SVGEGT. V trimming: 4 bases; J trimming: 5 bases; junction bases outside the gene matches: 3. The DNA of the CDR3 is TGTGCCAGCAGTTTGGACAGGGGGCGGACTGAAGCTTTCTTT. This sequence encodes CASSLDRGRTEAFF.

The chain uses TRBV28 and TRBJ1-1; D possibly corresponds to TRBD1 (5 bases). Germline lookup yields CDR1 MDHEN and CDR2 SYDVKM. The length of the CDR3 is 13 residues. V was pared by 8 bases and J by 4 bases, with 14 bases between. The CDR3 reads CASGKGHGTEAFF. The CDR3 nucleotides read TGTGCCAGCGGGAAGGGGCACGGCACTGAAGCTTTCTTT.

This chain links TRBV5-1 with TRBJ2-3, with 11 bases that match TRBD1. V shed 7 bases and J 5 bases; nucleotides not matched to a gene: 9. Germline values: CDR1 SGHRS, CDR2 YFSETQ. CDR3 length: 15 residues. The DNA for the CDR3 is TGCGCCAGCGGTCTTCGGACAGGGGGCGGAGATACGCAGTATTTT. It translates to CASGLRTGGGDTQYF.

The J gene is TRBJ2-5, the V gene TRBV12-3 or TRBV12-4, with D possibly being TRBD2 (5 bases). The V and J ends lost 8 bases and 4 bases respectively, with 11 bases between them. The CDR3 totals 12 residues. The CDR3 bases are TGTGCCAGCCGACGAGGAGGAGAGACCCAGTACTTC. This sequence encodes CASRRGGETQYF.

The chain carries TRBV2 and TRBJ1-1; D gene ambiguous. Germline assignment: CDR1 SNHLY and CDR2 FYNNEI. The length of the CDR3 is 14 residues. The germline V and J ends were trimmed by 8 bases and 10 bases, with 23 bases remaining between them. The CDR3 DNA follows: TGTGCCAGCTCCCCGGGTAGGGCGGGCGTTGGAGCTTTCTTT. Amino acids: CASSPGRAGVGAFF.

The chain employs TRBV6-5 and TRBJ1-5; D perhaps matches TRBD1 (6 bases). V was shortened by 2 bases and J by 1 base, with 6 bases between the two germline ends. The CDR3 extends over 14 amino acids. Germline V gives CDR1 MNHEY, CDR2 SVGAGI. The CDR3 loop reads CASSYRGSNQPQHF. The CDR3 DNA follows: TGTGCCAGCAGTTACAGGGGGAGCAATCAGCCCCAGCATTTT.

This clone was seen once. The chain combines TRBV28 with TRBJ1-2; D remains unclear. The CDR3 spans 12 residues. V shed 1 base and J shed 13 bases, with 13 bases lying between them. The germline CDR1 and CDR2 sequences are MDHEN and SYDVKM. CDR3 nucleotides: TGTGCCAGCAGTTTATACGGGTCTGGGTCCACCTTC. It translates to CASSLYGSGSTF.